The 18 T cell receptor beta chains presented below share a single source sample, sequenced in a study of siplizumab effects on memory and regulatory T cells (dated by TCRdb to the late 2010s). Libraries were built with the immunoSEQ multiplex PCR assay. The table comes from immuneACCESS by way of TCRdb, which keeps in-frame sequences with V and J called. Part of the clones is missing from these tables; in studies checked, under half for an unresolved V gene and the rest for unknown reasons. The sample contains some 120,000 clones, about 94% of them found a single time. Together, the top ten hold roughly 1.5% of the sample. The sequenced material came from non-Treg CD4+ T cells sorted from blood. The sample's cell subset or site, from its label and the paper: FACS-sorted unstimulated CD4+ non-regulatory T cells. Receptor source: a human donor in good health.

The chain is built from TRBV14 and TRBJ2-3; no clear D. In germline, CDR1 is SGHDN, CDR2 FVKESK. CDR3 length: 17 amino acids. V was trimmed by 1 base and J by 0 bases, leaving 14 bases between them. The CDR3 protein is CASSQVLGRFSTDTQYF. In nucleotides, the CDR3 is TGTGCCAGCAGCCAAGTCCTGGGCAGGTTTAGCACAGATACGCAGTATTTT.

The chain joins TRBV2 to TRBJ2-7, with 9 bases that match TRBD1. Trimming took 6 bases from V and 3 from J; bases not matched to a gene: 9. Germline V lookup: CDR1 SNHLY, CDR2 FYNNEI. CDR3 length: 15 amino acids. This CDR3 is CASRVQGAQGYEQYF. The CDR3 DNA sequence: TGTGCCAGCAGGGTACAGGGGGCGCAGGGCTACGAGCAGTACTTC. Together with reference TRBV2 and TRBJ2-7, the CDR3 gives the full variable domain: EPEVTQTPSHQVTQMGQEVILRCVPISNHLYFYWYRQILGQKVEFLVSFYNNEISEKSEIFDDQFSVERPDGSNFTLKIRSTKLEDSAMYFCASRVQGAQGYEQYFGPGTRLTVT.

The gene calls are TRBV7-3 and TRBJ2-3; 8 bases agree with TRBD2. Germline V gene sequence: CDR1 SGHTA, CDR2 FQGTGA. The CDR3 consists of 15 residues. Germline trimming cut 4 bases from V and 1 base from J; bases unmatched to any gene: 4. The CDR3 loop reads CASSSNSGGTDTQYF. The DNA for the CDR3 is TGTGCCAGCAGCTCTAATAGCGGGGGCACAGATACGCAGTATTTT.

The CDR3 protein is CASTWTGNQPQHF. The CDR3, as DNA: TGTGCCAGCACCTGGACAGGGAATCAGCCCCAGCATTTT. This chain links TRBV2 with TRBJ1-5; 8 bases line up with TRBD1. There are 13 residues in the CDR3. The junction had 3 bases not matched to a gene; V was cut back by 7 bases and J by 4 bases. Germline lookup yields CDR1 SNHLY and CDR2 FYNNEI. The whole variable domain, filled in from reference TRBV2 and TRBJ1-5, reads EPEVTQTPSHQVTQMGQEVILRCVPISNHLYFYWYRQILGQKVEFLVSFYNNEISEKSEIFDDQFSVERPDGSNFTLKIRSTKLEDSAMYFCASTWTGNQPQHFGDGTRLSIL.

The gene calls are TRBV6-4 and TRBJ1-5; D may be TRBD1 (6 bases). V lost 3 bases and J 9 bases, leaving 15 bases between the germline ends. From germline, CDR1 is MRHNA and CDR2 SNTAGT. CDR3 length: 14 amino acids. This CDR3 reads CASSERSGGLPQHF. CDR3 sequence (DNA): TGTGCCAGCAGTGAAAGGAGTGGGGGGCTGCCCCAGCATTTT.

V gene TRBV5-4 combines with J gene TRBJ1-5; D is unresolved. In germline, CDR1 is SGHNT, CDR2 YYREEE (reference sequence). CDR3 size: 14 residues. The germline V and J ends were trimmed by 5 bases and 0 bases, with 9 bases remaining between them. In DNA, the CDR3 is TGTGCCAGCAGTCGGGCCTATAGCAATCAGCCCCAGCATTTT. Amino acids: CASSRAYSNQPQHF.

The gene calls are TRBV18 and TRBJ1-1, with D unclear. Trimming cost V 0 bases and J 4 bases, with 12 bases left between them. The CDR3 length is 15 residues. Germline V lookup: CDR1 KGHSH, CDR2 LQKENI. The CDR3, as DNA: TGTGCCAGCTCACCACCGCCCGGGATGGGCACTGAAGCTTTCTTT. It is translated as CASSPPPGMGTEAFF.

The chain uses TRBV11-2 and TRBJ2-1; 10 bases align to TRBD2. CDR3 length equals 17 residues. From germline, CDR1 is SGHAT and CDR2 FQNNGV. Unmatched junction bases numbered 7, after V lost 5 bases and J lost 0 bases. The CDR3 sequence is CASSPRTSGPSYNEQFF. The CDR3 DNA reads as TGTGCCAGCAGCCCACGGACTAGCGGTCCCTCCTACAATGAGCAGTTCTTC.

This sequence joins TRBV2 and TRBJ2-2; 10 bases are a match to TRBD1. This CDR3 is built from 14 residues. Germline CDR1 and CDR2: SNHLY and FYNNEI. The junction had 11 bases not matched to a gene; V was cut back by 11 bases and J by 8 bases. The DNA for the CDR3 is TGTGCCGGGGGACAGGGGAGGCGCAGTGGGGAGCTGTTTTTT. Translating gives CAGGQGRRSGELFF.

The V gene is TRBV27, the J gene TRBJ1-2; a weak D match, TRBD1 (6 bases). This CDR3 is built from 13 residues. Germline CDR1 and CDR2: MNHEY and SMNVEV (reference sequence). The V end lost 6 bases, the J end lost 8 bases, and 16 bases lay between the germline ends. The CDR3: CASSLWGRGGYTF. CDR3 DNA sequence: TGTGCCAGCAGCCTCTGGGGGCGTGGGGGCTACACCTTC.

The V and J genes are TRBV11-2 and TRBJ2-2; TRBD1 might be the D (5 bases). The CDR3 has 15 amino acids. The V and J ends lost 1 base and 5 bases respectively, with 11 bases between them. The germline CDR1 and CDR2 sequences are SGHAT and FQNNGV. CDR3 DNA: TGTGCCAGCAGCTTAGGACAGACAACTACCGGGGAGCTGTTTTTT. Protein product: CASSLGQTTTGELFF. Drawing the rest from reference TRBV11-2 and TRBJ2-2, the complete variable domain is EAGVAQSPRYKIIEKRQSVAFWCNPISGHATLYWYQQILGQGPKLLIQFQNNGVVDDSQLPKDRFSAERLKGVDSTLKIQPAKLEDSAVYLCASSLGQTTTGELFFGEGSRLTVL.

The rearrangement uses TRBV7-8 and TRBJ1-2; 11 nucleotides line up with TRBD1. The CDR3 covers 20 residues. From germline, CDR1 is SGHVS and CDR2 FQNEAQ. Losses at the gene ends were 8 bases for V and 0 bases for J; bases not matched to a gene: 20. The CDR3 coding sequence is TGTGCCAGCTACCTAACCCGGACCGGGACAGGGGGATCGACTAACTATGGCTACACCTTC. Residues: CASYLTRTGTGGSTNYGYTF.

The rearrangement joins TRBV7-7 to TRBJ2-2, with D unclear. CDR1 is SSHAT and CDR2 is FNYEAQ in the germline V gene (reference sequence). Trimming pared 1 base from V and 0 bases from J, leaving 12 bases between. The CDR3 extends over 17 amino acids. Here the CDR3 DNA reads TGTGCCAGCAGCTTAGGGTTGTACTCCGCGAACACCGGGGAGCTGTTTTTT. Protein product: CASSLGLYSANTGELFF.

This rearrangement joins TRBV29-1 to TRBJ2-7; weak D call: TRBD1 (6 bases). Trimming removed 8 bases from V and 1 base from J, with 12 bases in between. There are 12 residues in the CDR3. Germline lookup yields CDR1 SQVTM and CDR2 ANQGSEA. In nucleotides, the CDR3 is TGCAGCACCAGGACAGCTTCCTACGAGCAGTACTTC. Translating gives CSTRTASYEQYF.

This chain uses TRBV5-1 with TRBJ2-5; 9 bases fit TRBD2. The CDR3 has 16 residues. V trimming: 4 bases; J trimming: 4 bases; junction bases outside the gene matches: 11. The germline V gene has CDR1 SGHRS and CDR2 YFSETQ. The CDR3 DNA reads as TGCGCCAGCAGCAACCTGGCGGGAGGGCCCCCAGAGACCCAGTACTTC. Its protein is CASSNLAGGPPETQYF.

The chain recombines TRBV6-1 with TRBJ1-5, with TRBD1 as a possible D gene (6 bases). Trimming took off 4 bases at V and 1 base at J, with 11 bases between the two ends. This CDR3 has 15 amino acids. Per germline, CDR1 MNHNS and CDR2 SASEGT. Here the CDR3 reads CASSGPGGSNQPQHF. CDR3 sequence (DNA): TGTGCCAGCAGTGGTCCCGGGGGCAGCAATCAGCCCCAGCATTTT.

The chain uses TRBV18 and TRBJ2-3; D remains ambiguous. Germline CDR1 and CDR2: KGHSH and LQKENI. This CDR3 comprises 14 residues. V dropped 10 bases and J dropped 0 bases, with 14 bases sitting between them. The CDR3 region has the DNA TGTGCCACCGTCCCCCAATACAGCACAGATACGCAGTATTTT. Translated, it gives CATVPQYSTDTQYF.

The chain uses TRBV6-5 and TRBJ1-2; 8 nucleotides align to TRBD1. V lost 5 bases to trimming and J lost 5 bases; unmatched junction nucleotides: 7. This CDR3 is 14 amino acids long. Germline V gene data show CDR1 as MNHEY and CDR2 as SVGAGI. CDR3: CASSLGQDLYGYTF. The CDR3 DNA reads TGTGCCAGCAGTCTGGGACAGGACCTTTATGGCTACACCTTC.